These 30 T cell receptor beta chains were sequenced from one sample in a study of coeliac disease. Measured with immunoSEQ multiplex PCR; TCRdb has only the in-frame clones, and not every one. The sample carries 6,500 or so clones, 60% to 70% recorded once. Sequencing was performed on lamina propria lymphocytes from the gut. The origin of the receptors is a man aged 45-65 years with active celiac disease.

Only a few counts were recorded for this clone. The chain is built from TRBV29-1 and TRBJ1-2; 8 bases are shared with TRBD1. V lost 7 bases and J lost 8; bases outside the gene matches: 6. CDR1 is SQVTM and CDR2 is ANQGSEA in the germline V gene. The CDR3 has 11 amino acids. The CDR3 sequence is CSGTGGAGYTF. Here the CDR3 DNA reads TGCAGCGGAACAGGGGGTGCGGGCTACACCTTC.

This clone was picked up one time. DNA of the CDR3: TGTGCCAGCATCAGGGTTTGGGCAGATACGCAGTATTTT. Translating gives CASIRVWADTQYF. This sequence joins TRBV6-1 and TRBJ2-3, with D maybe TRBD1 (5 bases). The germline V and J ends were trimmed by 7 bases and 4 bases, with 12 bases remaining between them. The CDR3 is 13 amino acids. The germline gives CDR1 MNHNS, CDR2 SASEGT.

The gene calls are TRBV29-1 and TRBJ2-1; 9 bases are a match to TRBD1. V shed 7 bases and J 4 bases; nucleotides not matched to a gene: 11. CDR3 size: 15 residues. Per the germline V gene, CDR1 is SQVTM and CDR2 is ANQGSEA. The CDR3 reads CSAASRDRVYNEQFF. The CDR3 nucleotides are TGCAGCGCCGCCAGCCGGGACAGGGTTTACAATGAGCAGTTCTTC.

V gene TRBV7-2 combines with J gene TRBJ2-2; 13 nucleotides match TRBD2. The CDR3 covers 18 residues. Germline CDR1 is SGHTA and CDR2 is FQGNSA. V lost 5 bases and J lost 6; bases outside the gene matches: 12. The CDR3 DNA is TGTGCCAGCAGCATGGGACTAGCGGGGTTAGGCTTGGCCGGGGAGCTGTTTTTT. Translated: CASSMGLAGLGLAGELFF.

The chain links TRBV2 to TRBJ2-1, with 9 bases matching TRBD1. Germline CDR1 is SNHLY and CDR2 is FYNNEI. The V segment lost 9 bases and the J segment 4 bases; nucleotides outside the gene matches: 4. CDR3 length: 13 residues. The CDR3 region has the DNA TGTGCCAGAGGACAGGGGCGATACAATGAGCAGTTCTTC. It translates to CARGQGRYNEQFF.

The chain has TRBV11-2 and TRBJ1-3, with TRBD1 matching over 7 bases. Germline V gives CDR1 SGHAT, CDR2 FQNNGV. This CDR3 region has 19 residues. Losses at the gene ends were 3 bases for V and 3 bases for J; bases not matched to a gene: 17. The CDR3 DNA reads TGTGCCAGCAGCTTCTCCCTCCCGAGACAGGGATTATTTGGAAACACCATATATTTT. This translates into CASSFSLPRQGLFGNTIYF.

The chain couples TRBV6-1 to TRBJ2-3; 7 bases match TRBD2. The CDR3 is 14 amino acids. V was clipped by 10 bases and J by 2 bases; unmatched bases: 9. Germline V gene sequence: CDR1 MNHNS, CDR2 SASEGT. CDR3 nucleotides: TGTGCCATCTCCCCCGGGACTACCACAGATACGCAGTATTTT. Translating it yields CAISPGTTTDTQYF.

This clone has a handful of counts. The chain is built from TRBV6-1 and TRBJ1-2; tentative D call: TRBD1 (5 bases). CDR1 MNHNS and CDR2 SASEGT come from the germline V gene. V lost 3 bases to trimming and J lost 4 bases, with 9 bases between them. CDR3 length: 13 residues. The CDR3 nucleotides are TGTGCCAGCAGTGAGACAGAATCCTATGGCTACACCTTC. Protein: CASSETESYGYTF.

This chain joins TRBV4-2 and TRBJ2-2; 9 positions match TRBD2. Germline trimming cut 2 bases from V and 1 base from J; bases unmatched to any gene: 2. The V gene's germline CDR1 is LGHNA and CDR2 YNFKEQ. The CDR3 contains 16 residues. The DNA for the CDR3 is TGTGCCAGCAGCCAACTACTAGCGGGGAACACCGGGGAGCTGTTTTTT. This gives the protein CASSQLLAGNTGELFF.

This sequence joins TRBV7-3 and TRBJ1-2; 8 bases line up with TRBD1. The ends lost 2 bases at V and 8 bases at J; junction bases unmatched: 7. From germline, CDR1 is SGHTA and CDR2 FQGTGA. The CDR3 contains 14 residues. The CDR3 protein is CASSLSDRGGGYTF. The DNA for the CDR3 is TGTGCCAGCAGCTTATCTGACAGGGGAGGCGGCTACACCTTC.

The gene calls are TRBV7-2 and TRBJ2-3, with a possible D match to TRBD1 (6 bases). Germline V gene sequence: CDR1 SGHTA, CDR2 FQGNSA. V lost 3 bases, J lost 5 bases, and 12 bases lay in between. The CDR3 consists of 14 residues. The DNA of the CDR3 is TGTGCCAGCAGCTTCCAGGGGCTTAAAGATACGCAGTATTTT. This sequence encodes CASSFQGLKDTQYF.

J is TRBJ1-2 and V is TRBV19; maybe TRBD1 (5 bases). The CDR3 covers 16 residues. CDR1 and CDR2 from the germline V gene are LNHDA and SQIVND (reference sequence). V shed 2 bases and J shed 4 bases, with 17 bases lying between them. CDR3 in DNA: TGTGCCAGTAGTATATTGGGCTCTTGGGGCAGCTATGGCTACACCTTC. As protein: CASSILGSWGSYGYTF.

The chain has TRBV5-1 and TRBJ1-1; TRBD1 is a possible D gene (6 bases). Trimming cost V 9 bases and J 2 bases, with 14 bases left between them. Germline CDR1 is SGHRS and CDR2 is YFSETQ. This CDR3 comprises 13 residues. The CDR3 nucleotides are TGCGCCACCAGGACAGACCCTAACACTGAAGCTTTCTTT. This codes for CATRTDPNTEAFF.

Only one count was recorded for this clone. This chain connects TRBV6-6 to TRBJ2-7; no reliable D call. This CDR3 has 12 amino acids. Trimming stripped 6 bases from V and 6 bases from J, with 12 bases between. CDR1 and CDR2 (germline): MNHNY, SVGAGI (reference sequence). DNA for the CDR3: TGTGCCAGCAGCCCCACTATGTCCGAGCAGTACTTC. Amino acid sequence: CASSPTMSEQYF.

This clone was recorded a few times. The rearrangement uses TRBV6-6 and TRBJ2-5, with D maybe TRBD2 (5 bases). V lost 5 bases and J lost 2, with 12 bases in between. CDR3 length equals 14 residues. Germline loops: CDR1 MNHNY, CDR2 SVGAGI (reference sequence). The CDR3 reads CASSPQAGQETQYF. In DNA form, the CDR3 reads TGTGCCAGCAGTCCCCAGGCGGGTCAAGAGACCCAGTACTTC.

This clone occurred once. The rearrangement links TRBV27 to TRBJ1-5, with 9 nucleotides matching TRBD1. The germline V gene encodes CDR1 MNHEY and CDR2 SMNVEV (reference sequence). The ends lost 2 bases at V and 1 base at J; junction bases unmatched: 9. There are 18 residues in the CDR3. The CDR3 region has the DNA TGTGCCAGCAGTTTAACCTCCACAGGGGGCAGGAGCAATCAGCCCCAGCATTTT. Its translation is CASSLTSTGGRSNQPQHF.

The chain carries TRBV7-2 and TRBJ2-4, with D possibly TRBD1 on 5 matching bases. From germline, CDR1 is SGHTA and CDR2 FQGNSA. Between the trimmed V and J ends, which lost 5 bases and 10 bases, there was a span of 12 bases. CDR3 length: 12 residues. The CDR3 spells CASSQRAGIQYF. The CDR3 DNA sequence: TGTGCCAGCAGCCAGCGAGCAGGGATTCAGTACTTC.

CDR3 amino acids: CASSPRTGFTEAFF. For the CDR3, the DNA is TGTGCCAGCAGCCCACGGACAGGGTTCACTGAAGCTTTCTTT. The chain combines TRBV11-2 with TRBJ1-1; 8 bases match TRBD1. Unmatched junction bases numbered 6, after V lost 5 bases and J lost 4 bases. The CDR3 length is 14 residues. CDR1 and CDR2 from the germline V gene are SGHAT and FQNNGV.

The chain uses TRBV12-2 and TRBJ1-2. TRBV12-2 is noted as a pseudogene. This CDR3 region has 16 residues. The CDR3 DNA reads TGTGCAAGTCGCTTAGCCCTCCGGAGGGCTTACTATGGCTACACCTTC. Its protein is CASRLALRRAYYGYTF.

This clone was counted a few times. This rearrangement joins TRBV10-1 to TRBJ2-7; D gene unclear. The CDR3 runs 15 residues. CDR1 WNHNN and CDR2 SYGVQD come from the germline V gene (reference sequence). Trimming pared 3 bases from V and 4 bases from J, leaving 16 bases between. DNA of the CDR3: TGCGCCAGCAGTGAAAGGCAGAAGGCGGCATACGAGCAGTACGTC. Translated, it gives CASSERQKAAYEQYV.

This clone has only a few counts. The chain carries TRBV20-1 and TRBJ2-1, with D possibly being TRBD2 (5 bases). The CDR3 has 11 residues. Germline V gene lookup returns CDR1 DFQATT and CDR2 SNEGSKA (reference sequence). V lost 4 bases, J lost 6 bases, and 7 bases lay in between. CDR3: CSAKEVNEQFF. The CDR3 DNA reads TGCAGTGCTAAGGAGGTCAATGAGCAGTTCTTC.

The chain has TRBV4-2 and TRBJ1-4; no firm D call. The V end was cut by 0 bases, the J end by 2 bases, with 10 bases between. The length of the CDR3 is 16 residues. The germline gives CDR1 LGHNA, CDR2 YNFKEQ. The CDR3 nucleotides read TGTGCCAGCAGCCAAGACCCCGCCAGGACTAATGAAAAACTGTTTTTT. Translation gives CASSQDPARTNEKLFF.

The chain uses TRBV13 and TRBJ2-4, with D possibly matching TRBD1 (5 bases). The germline V gene has CDR1 PRHDT and CDR2 FYEKMQ (reference sequence). CDR3 length: 15 amino acids. Between the trimmed V and J ends, which lost 7 bases and 1 base, there was a span of 14 bases. This CDR3 is CASTENSGAKNIQYF. CDR3 DNA: TGTGCCAGCACCGAAAACTCAGGGGCCAAAAACATTCAGTACTTC.

The chain is built from TRBV18 and TRBJ1-2, with TRBD1 matching over 10 bases. With 3 bases clipped from V and 3 bases from J, the junction kept 7 bases outside the gene matches. CDR1 KGHSH and CDR2 LQKENI come from the germline V gene. This CDR3 spans 16 amino acids. CDR3: CASSPGTGAFDYGYTF. The CDR3 coding sequence is TGTGCCAGCTCACCTGGGACAGGGGCTTTCGACTATGGCTACACCTTC.

This clone has just a few counts. The chain combines TRBV6-5 with TRBJ1-2, with TRBD1 matching 8 bases. CDR3 length: 14 amino acids. The trim removed 6 bases at V and 6 bases at J, leaving 9 bases unmatched. CDR1 is MNHEY, CDR2 SVGAGI, per germline. CDR3 in amino acids: CASSPGGAMNGYTF. The DNA for the CDR3 is TGTGCCAGCAGCCCAGGGGGCGCAATGAATGGCTACACCTTC.

This clone was observed a handful of times. CDR3 amino acids: CASSLWQSNTEAFF. As DNA, the CDR3 is TGTGCCAGCAGCTTGTGGCAATCGAACACTGAAGCTTTCTTT. The rearrangement joins TRBV5-6 to TRBJ1-1, with no clear D. This CDR3 comprises 14 residues. Per the germline V gene, CDR1 is SGHDT and CDR2 is YYEEEE. V lost 1 base and J lost 1, with 8 bases in between.

In DNA form, the CDR3 reads TGTGCCAGCAGCCAAGGAATTGGGACAGAGCAGTACGTC. Translating gives CASSQGIGTEQYV. The V and J genes are TRBV14 and TRBJ2-7, with D maybe TRBD1 (6 bases). There are 13 residues in the CDR3. Germline V gene lookup returns CDR1 SGHDN and CDR2 FVKESK. V shed 1 base and J shed 7 bases, with 11 bases lying between them.

V is TRBV4-1 and J is TRBJ1-2; D ambiguous. The CDR3 loop spans 16 amino acids. Germline lookup yields CDR1 MGHRA and CDR2 YSYEKL. The V end lost 2 bases, the J end lost 4 bases, and 17 bases lay between the germline ends. The CDR3 protein is CASSQPQTAPGYGYTF. CDR3 DNA: TGCGCCAGCAGCCAACCCCAGACTGCACCTGGCTATGGCTACACCTTC.

This clone was counted only a few times. CDR3 sequence (DNA): TGTGCCAGCAGCTTAGATAGGGAGTATCCCTACGAGCAGTACGTC. It codes for CASSLDREYPYEQYV. The V gene is TRBV11-2, the J gene TRBJ2-7, with D tentatively TRBD2 (5 bases). The CDR3 sequence is 15 residues long. Germline CDR1 and CDR2: SGHAT and FQNNGV. The V gene lost 0 bases and the J gene lost 2 bases, with 11 bases spanning the gap.

V usage is TRBV5-1 and J usage is TRBJ2-5; no reliable D call. The CDR3 is 14 amino acids. Looked up from germline, CDR1 is SGHRS and CDR2 is YFSETQ. V was pared by 6 bases and J by 3 bases, with 15 bases between. CDR3 residues: CASKRGGAKETQYF. CDR3 in DNA: TGCGCCAGCAAGAGAGGCGGTGCAAAAGAGACCCAGTACTTC.